The 2 T cell receptor beta chains in this list originate from one sample, sequenced in a study of control samples from healthy donors and cancer patients. Clones were read by immunoSEQ multiplex PCR, and TCRdb kept only the in-frame ones, dropping some. The sample includes 100,000 to 120,000 clones, almost 85% of them seen just once. The specimen was blood. The receptors shown here come from a man younger than 30 in good health.

The chain joins TRBV12-3 or TRBV12-4 to TRBJ1-2; D ambiguous. V gave up 5 bases and J gave up 8 bases, with 15 bases separating them. The CDR3 runs 13 residues. This CDR3 is CASSPSEGRGYTF. The CDR3 DNA reads as TGTGCCAGCAGTCCATCCGAAGGAAGAGGCTACACCTTC.

The chain links TRBV28 to TRBJ1-1; no firm D call. There are 13 residues in the CDR3. Trimming removed 6 bases from V and 5 bases from J, with 13 bases in between. Germline assignment: CDR1 MDHEN and CDR2 SYDVKM. In DNA form, the CDR3 reads TGTGCCAGCAGGCCGACCAAGAGAACTGAAGCTTTCTTT. This codes for CASRPTKRTEAFF.